The 31 T cell receptor beta chains below were found in one sample sequenced in a study of blood T cell repertoires in COVID-19. Assay: immunoSEQ multiplex PCR; the TCRdb copy retains only in-frame clones and omits some. This sample has over 120,000 clones, with approximately 88% found just once. The sequenced sample consisted of peripheral blood. Receptors originate from a human donor in a cohort sampled during active COVID-19.

The DNA of the CDR3 is TGTGCCAGCAGCCACCTGGGACTAGCGGGGGGCCCCGGGGAGCTGTTTTTT. Translation gives CASSHLGLAGGPGELFF. This chain uses TRBV3-1 (or the pseudogene TRBV3-2) with TRBJ2-2; 15 nucleotides agree with TRBD2. CDR3 size: 17 residues. Germline V gene sequence: CDR1 LGHDT, CDR2 YNNKEL (reference sequence). The junction had 5 bases not matched to a gene; V was cut back by 3 bases and J by 6 bases.

This chain joins TRBV11-2 and TRBJ2-1; 14 bases align to TRBD2. V was pared by 5 bases and J by 3 bases, with 6 bases of the junction left unmatched. The CDR3 has 17 residues. Per the germline V gene, CDR1 is SGHAT and CDR2 is FQNNGV. DNA for the CDR3: TGTGCCAGCAGCCCAGGGACTAGCGGGAGTCTCTACAATGAGCAGTTCTTC. Translating it yields CASSPGTSGSLYNEQFF.

The genes are TRBV5-1 and TRBJ1-1, with 9 nucleotides matching TRBD1. V trimming: 3 bases; J trimming: 4 bases; junction bases outside the gene matches: 7. The CDR3 covers 15 residues. From germline, CDR1 is SGHRS and CDR2 YFSETQ. CDR3 sequence: CASSSEGTGITEAFF. In DNA form, the CDR3 reads TGCGCCAGCAGCTCCGAAGGGACAGGGATCACTGAAGCTTTCTTT.

The chain links TRBV7-8 to TRBJ1-5; D ambiguous. This CDR3 is built from 15 residues. V was cut by 6 bases and J by 7 bases, with 19 bases left in between. CDR1 and CDR2 from the germline V gene are SGHVS and FQNEAQ. The CDR3 region is CASSPSTLSRQPQHF. The CDR3 DNA follows: TGTGCCAGCAGTCCAAGTACACTGTCTAGACAGCCCCAGCATTTT.

The chain couples TRBV29-1 to TRBJ1-1, with D perhaps matching TRBD1 (5 bases). CDR3 size: 13 residues. Trimming pared 3 bases from V and 1 base from J, leaving 9 bases between. CDR1 SQVTM and CDR2 ANQGSEA come from the germline V gene. DNA of the CDR3: TGCAGCGTTGAGGCAGGGCCGAACACTGAAGCTTTCTTT. This encodes CSVEAGPNTEAFF.

The chain links TRBV6-5 to TRBJ1-3; the D gene is possibly TRBD1 (5 bases). CDR3 length: 15 amino acids. Germline lookup yields CDR1 MNHEY and CDR2 SVGAGI. V was pared by 2 bases and J by 3 bases, with 11 bases between. The CDR3 coding sequence is TGTGCCAGCAGTTACGGCGCAGGGCTTGGAAACACCATATATTTT. Protein product: CASSYGAGLGNTIYF.

The rearrangement uses TRBV3-1 (or the pseudogene TRBV3-2) and TRBJ2-5; tentatively, D is TRBD2 (6 bases). The CDR3 is 14 amino acids. In germline, CDR1 is LGHDT, CDR2 YNNKEL (reference sequence). Deletions cut 2 bases from V and 5 bases from J, with 12 bases between. This chain's CDR3 is CASSQNGGSETQYF. CDR3 coding DNA: TGTGCCAGCAGCCAAAATGGGGGGAGCGAGACCCAGTACTTC.

The CDR3 sequence: CASSLSSGGSYNEQFF. The CDR3 DNA reads as TGTGCCAGCAGCTTATCTTCGGGGGGGTCCTACAATGAGCAGTTCTTC. The chain has TRBV7-3 and TRBJ2-1, with TRBD2 matching 8 bases. The ends lost 2 bases at V and 1 base at J; junction bases unmatched: 4. The CDR3 runs 16 residues. CDR1 is SGHTA, CDR2 FQGTGA, per germline.

V is TRBV29-1 and J is TRBJ2-1; 7 bases are a match to TRBD2. Germline V CDR1 and CDR2: SQVTM, ANQGSEA. There are 13 residues in the CDR3. V lost 4 bases to trimming and J lost 9 bases; unmatched junction nucleotides: 9. In nucleotides, the CDR3 is TGCAGCGTTGTAGTGGGGGGGATTGGTGAGCAGTTCTTC. Translated, it gives CSVVVGGIGEQFF.

This chain joins TRBV29-1 and TRBJ2-3; D might be TRBD1 (7 bases). Germline lookup yields CDR1 SQVTM and CDR2 ANQGSEA. The CDR3 consists of 14 residues. V gave up 6 bases and J gave up 6 bases, with 19 bases separating them. In DNA, the CDR3 is TGCAGCGTAGATACAGGGGCGGGGAGCGATACGCAGTATTTT. Translating it yields CSVDTGAGSDTQYF.

The J gene is TRBJ2-1, the V gene TRBV27; TRBD1 aligns across 9 bases. The germline gives CDR1 MNHEY, CDR2 SMNVEV (reference sequence). The CDR3 has 16 amino acids. V trimming: 5 bases; J trimming: 6 bases; junction bases outside the gene matches: 11. The chain's CDR3 is CASSPHRGTGSNEQFF. The DNA for the CDR3 is TGTGCCAGCAGTCCACACCGGGGGACAGGGTCCAATGAGCAGTTCTTC.

Note on this clone: Other DNA sequences in this specimen translate into the identical CDR3. CDR3 amino acids: CASSVGGRNTGELFF. As DNA, the CDR3 is TGTGCCAGCAGCGTAGGCGGGAGGAACACCGGGGAGCTGTTTTTT. The chain couples TRBV9 to TRBJ2-2, with 7 bases matching TRBD2. Germline loops: CDR1 SGDLS, CDR2 YYNGEE. There are 15 residues in the CDR3. The junction had 0 bases not matched to a gene; V was cut back by 0 bases and J by 1 base.

This clone has just one count. The chain combines TRBV28 with TRBJ1-3, with a weak D call TRBD1 (5 bases). V gave up 5 bases and J gave up 7 bases, with 15 bases separating them. The germline gives CDR1 MDHEN, CDR2 SYDVKM. The CDR3 has 14 amino acids. DNA for the CDR3: TGTGCCAGCAGTGCGGGACCACTGCGGAACACCATATATTTT. Protein product: CASSAGPLRNTIYF.

This sequence joins TRBV28 and TRBJ1-2; 7 nucleotides line up with TRBD1. This CDR3 spans 14 amino acids. J was trimmed by 4 bases and V by 3 bases; bases with no gene match: 5. The germline V gene has CDR1 MDHEN and CDR2 SYDVKM. The CDR3 loop reads CASSFWDSLYGYTF. DNA of the CDR3: TGTGCCAGCAGTTTTTGGGACAGCCTCTATGGCTACACCTTC.

This clone showed up just a few times. The V and J genes are TRBV7-2 and TRBJ2-1; 14 bases agree with TRBD2. The length of the CDR3 is 14 residues. Germline V gene data show CDR1 as SGHTA and CDR2 as FQGNSA. The junction had 2 bases not matched to a gene; V was cut back by 1 base and J by 12 bases. The CDR3 region is CASSLGLAGGVQFF. The CDR3 nucleotides read TGTGCCAGCAGCTTAGGACTAGCGGGGGGGGTGCAGTTCTTC.

The genes are TRBV14 and TRBJ1-3; 8 bases align to TRBD1. CDR1 is SGHDN, CDR2 FVKESK, per germline. The CDR3 contains 13 residues. The trim removed 3 bases at V and 7 bases at J, leaving 2 bases unmatched. The CDR3: CASSQGQANTIYF. As DNA, the CDR3 is TGTGCCAGCAGCCAGGGACAGGCGAACACCATATATTTT.

The gene calls are TRBV19 and TRBJ2-2; 8 nucleotides line up with TRBD1. Trimming took 3 bases from V and 5 from J; bases not matched to a gene: 8. This CDR3 is built from 16 residues. The V gene's germline CDR1 is LNHDA and CDR2 SQIVND (reference sequence). This CDR3 reads CASSILIGTGTGELFF. The CDR3 bases are TGTGCCAGTAGTATTTTGATCGGGACAGGAACCGGGGAGCTGTTTTTT. Variable domain in full (rest from reference TRBV19 and TRBJ2-2): DGGITQSPKYLFRKEGQNVTLSCEQNLNHDAMYWYRQDPGQGLRLIYYSQIVNDFQKGDIAEGYSVSREKKESFPLTVTSAQKNPTAFYLCASSILIGTGTGELFFGEGSRLTVL.

V usage is TRBV28 and J usage is TRBJ1-1, with no clear D. The length of the CDR3 is 13 residues. Per germline, CDR1 MDHEN and CDR2 SYDVKM. Trimming took 3 bases from V and 1 from J, leaving 6 bases between them. The CDR3 is CASSFSWNTEAFF. CDR3 in DNA: TGTGCCAGCAGTTTTAGTTGGAACACTGAAGCTTTCTTT. Complete variable domain (other parts from reference TRBV28 and TRBJ1-1): DVKVTQSSRYLVKRTGEKVFLECVQDMDHENMFWYRQDPGLGLRLIYFSYDVKMKEKGDIPEGYSVSREKKERFSLILESASTNQTSMYLCASSFSWNTEAFFGQGTRLTVV.

The sample holds a few counts of this clone. The chain has TRBV19 and TRBJ2-7, with D tentatively TRBD2 (5 bases). V was trimmed by 3 bases and J by 6 bases, leaving 12 bases between them. The CDR3 loop spans 13 amino acids. Germline CDR1 LNHDA, CDR2 SQIVND (reference sequence). CDR3 DNA sequence: TGTGCCAGTAGTATTAGAGATGGAGGCGAGCAGTACGTC. Translated: CASSIRDGGEQYV.

The V call is TRBV2, the J call TRBJ2-5; D call uncertain. Germline V gene sequence: CDR1 SNHLY, CDR2 FYNNEI. This CDR3 region has 17 residues. Trimming took off 0 bases at V and 3 bases at J, with 17 bases between the two ends. Here the CDR3 DNA reads TGTGCCAGCAGTGAAGCGCTTCGGCGACGTGAGGAAGAGACCCAGTACTTC. As protein: CASSEALRRREEETQYF.

This clone turned up a few times. The J gene is TRBJ1-6, the V gene TRBV9; a weak D match, TRBD1 (5 bases). Germline V gene sequence: CDR1 SGDLS, CDR2 YYNGEE. The CDR3 sequence is 16 residues long. V gave up 0 bases and J gave up 8 bases, with 15 bases separating them. The CDR3 is CASSVEAGSTDSPLHF. The CDR3 DNA reads TGTGCCAGCAGCGTAGAGGCAGGGTCGACGGATTCACCCCTCCACTTT.

The genes are TRBV19 and TRBJ2-6; D is undetermined. Trimming stripped 2 bases from V and 0 bases from J, with 11 bases between. CDR3 length equals 17 residues. Per the germline V gene, CDR1 is LNHDA and CDR2 is SQIVND (reference sequence). The DNA of the CDR3 is TGTGCCAGTAGTATAATGGCCAGGAACTCTGGGGCCAACGTCCTGACTTTC. Translated: CASSIMARNSGANVLTF.

The genes are TRBV19 and TRBJ1-1; D ambiguous. Trimming took 3 bases from V and 4 from J, leaving 15 bases between them. Germline V gene data show CDR1 as LNHDA and CDR2 as SQIVND (reference sequence). The CDR3 has 15 amino acids. CDR3 nucleotides: TGTGCCAGTAGTATGGACCCGGGAGCAGGCACTGAAGCTTTCTTT. Its protein product is CASSMDPGAGTEAFF.

The rearrangement joins TRBV9 to TRBJ2-3; the match to TRBD2 covers 10 bases. With V trimmed by 3 bases and J by 6 bases, 7 bases remained unmatched. CDR3 length: 15 amino acids. Per germline, CDR1 SGDLS and CDR2 YYNGEE. The CDR3 region is CASSGSGRAADTQYF. DNA for the CDR3: TGTGCCAGCAGCGGGAGCGGGAGGGCCGCCGATACGCAGTATTTT.

CDR3 residues: CASSTSGGWEKLFF. The CDR3 region has the DNA TGTGCCAGCAGTACGTCAGGGGGCTGGGAAAAACTGTTTTTT. The chain combines TRBV6-5 with TRBJ1-4; 8 bases match TRBD1. The CDR3 extends over 14 amino acids. The V and J ends lost 5 bases and 8 bases, in that order; junction bases with no gene match: 7. Looked up from germline, CDR1 is MNHEY and CDR2 is SVGAGI.

Only one count was recorded for this clone. The J gene is TRBJ1-5, the V gene TRBV7-8; no clear D gene. The CDR3 covers 14 residues. V gave up 1 base and J gave up 2 bases, with 6 bases separating them. Germline-derived CDR1 and CDR2 are SGHVS and FQNEAQ. The CDR3 loop reads CASSLVVGNQPQHF. The CDR3 DNA is TGTGCCAGCAGCTTAGTAGTGGGCAATCAGCCCCAGCATTTT.

J is TRBJ1-1 and V is TRBV30; D ambiguous. Germline V CDR1 and CDR2: GTSNPN, SVGIG (reference sequence). Trimming shortened V by 1 base and J by 1 base, and 10 bases separated the two germline ends. This CDR3 has 14 residues. Here the CDR3 reads CAWSGERWNTEAFF. The CDR3 DNA reads as TGTGCCTGGAGTGGTGAGAGGTGGAACACTGAAGCTTTCTTT.

V and J are TRBV6-1 and TRBJ2-3; possible D gene TRBD1, 6 bases. V gave up 1 base and J gave up 8 bases, with 13 bases separating them. Germline CDR1 and CDR2: MNHNS and SASEGT. The CDR3 is made up of 14 amino acids. The CDR3: CASSEGFRGVTQYF. The CDR3 DNA is TGTGCCAGCAGTGAAGGATTCAGGGGAGTTACGCAGTATTTT.

The CDR3 protein is CASSLGGTGKGETQYF. The CDR3 region has the DNA TGCGCCAGCAGCTTGGGAGGGACAGGGAAGGGAGAGACCCAGTACTTC. The chain is built from TRBV5-1 and TRBJ2-5; the match to TRBD1 covers 9 bases. There are 16 residues in the CDR3. V was clipped by 0 bases and J by 4 bases; unmatched bases: 7. Germline CDR1 is SGHRS and CDR2 is YFSETQ.

Written as DNA, the CDR3 is TGCGCCAGCAGCTTGGACGGTTCTGGGGCCAACGTCCTGACTTTC. Protein sequence: CASSLDGSGANVLTF. The chain joins TRBV5-1 to TRBJ2-6; D ambiguous. Deletions cut 0 bases from V and 1 base from J, with 5 bases between. Germline V gene lookup returns CDR1 SGHRS and CDR2 YFSETQ. The CDR3 contains 15 residues.

The chain joins TRBV6-5 to TRBJ2-5; TRBD1 aligns across 9 bases. The CDR3 contains 14 residues. V was clipped by 4 bases and J by 1 base; unmatched bases: 1. Germline V gene sequence: CDR1 MNHEY, CDR2 SVGAGI. The CDR3 region is CASSWDRAQETQYF. The CDR3 DNA is TGTGCCAGCAGTTGGGACAGGGCCCAAGAGACCCAGTACTTC.